This T cell receptor beta chain was captured by sequencing in a study of cytomegalovirus exposure and HLA in healthy donors. Primers for the PCR totalled 60 Vbeta and 13 Jbeta. Only in-frame clones appear in the TCRdb table, and some are missing; sequencing was by immunoSEQ multiplex PCR. The sample carries about 61,000 clones, 89% recorded once. CDR1 and CDR2 (germline): MNHNS, SASEGT. The CDR3 is 14 residues long. V was cut by 7 bases and J by 7 bases, with 19 bases left in between. This receptor was taken from a man aged 30 to 39 in good health and CMV-seropositive. The chain uses TRBV6-1 and TRBJ1-2; tentatively, D is TRBD1 (6 bases). The sample was PBMCs. CDR3 sequence: CASTKGGDICGYTF. The DNA for the CDR3 is TGTGCCAGCACCAAAGGGGGGGACATCTGTGGCTACACCTTC.